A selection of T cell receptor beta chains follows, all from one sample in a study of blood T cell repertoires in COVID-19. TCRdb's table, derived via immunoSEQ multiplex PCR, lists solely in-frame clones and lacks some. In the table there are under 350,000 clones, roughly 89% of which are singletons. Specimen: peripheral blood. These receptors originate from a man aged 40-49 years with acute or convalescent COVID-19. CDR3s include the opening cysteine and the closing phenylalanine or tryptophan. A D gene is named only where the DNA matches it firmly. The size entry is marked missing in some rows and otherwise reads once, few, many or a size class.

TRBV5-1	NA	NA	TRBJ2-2	TGCGCCAGCAGCTTATACAGGGTGGCCGGGGAGCTGTTTTTT	CASSLYRVAGELFF
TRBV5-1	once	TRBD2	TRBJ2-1	TGCGCCAGCAGCTTGGCTAGCGGAGACAATGAGCAGTTCTTC	CASSLASGDNEQFF
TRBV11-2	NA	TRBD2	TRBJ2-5	TGTGCCAGCAGCTTAGGGACTAGCGGGGGAGAGACCCAGTACTTC	CASSLGTSGGETQYF
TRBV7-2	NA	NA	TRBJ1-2	TGTGCCAGCAGCTCGACAATCTTCTATGGCTACACCTTC	CASSSTIFYGYTF
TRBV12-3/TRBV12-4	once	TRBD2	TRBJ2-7	TGTGCCAGCAGTTTCACGGGAGGAGGGCAGTACTTC	CASSFTGGGQYF
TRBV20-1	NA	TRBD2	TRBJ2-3	TGCAGTGCTAGTCCCCCGGGACTAGCGGGGGGCACAGATACGCAGTATTTT	CSASPPGLAGGTDTQYF
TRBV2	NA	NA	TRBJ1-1	TGTGCCAGCAGTGTGGGCTTCCCTTCCAGAGCTTTCTTT	CASSVGFPSRAFF
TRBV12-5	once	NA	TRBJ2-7	TGTGCTAGTGGTTTGCCCCCTCCTTACGAGCAGTACTTC	CASGLPPPYEQYF
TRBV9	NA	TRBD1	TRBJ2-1	TGTGCCAGCAGCGTCCGGGACCCGGGACAGTACAATGAGCAGTTCTTC	CASSVRDPGQYNEQFF
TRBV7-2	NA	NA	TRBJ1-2	TGTGCCAGCAGCTTACGGGCTACCGGGACTAACTATGGCTACACCTTC	CASSLRATGTNYGYTF
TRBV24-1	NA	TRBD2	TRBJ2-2	TGTGCCACCAGTGATTTCCCGGGGGGGCGACTCGGGGAGCTGTTTTTT	CATSDFPGGRLGELFF
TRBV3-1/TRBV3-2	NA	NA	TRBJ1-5	TGTGCCAGCAGCCAGGGCACGTCGAATCAGCCCCAGCATTTT	CASSQGTSNQPQHF
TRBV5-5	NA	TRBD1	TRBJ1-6	TGTGCCAGCGGGTTACGGACAGGGTTCGATTCACCCCTCCACTTT	CASGLRTGFDSPLHF
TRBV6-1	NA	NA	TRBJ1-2	TGTGCCAGCAGTTATCCGGTGCCCGCCTATGGCTACACCTTC	CASSYPVPAYGYTF
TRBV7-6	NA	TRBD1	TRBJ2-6	TGTGCCAGCAGCCCGACAGGGAAGGCCCCCCGAGGGGCCAACGTCCTGACTTTC	CASSPTGKAPRGANVLTF
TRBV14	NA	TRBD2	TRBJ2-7	TGTGCCAGCAGCGTAGCGGGGGTAAAAGAGCAGTACTTC	CASSVAGVKEQYF
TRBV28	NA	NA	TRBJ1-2	TGTGCCAGCAGTCTCAGTAACTATGGCTACACCTTC	CASSLSNYGYTF
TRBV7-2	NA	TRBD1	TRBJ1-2	TGTGCCAGCAGCTTACTCAACAGGGGAGGAGGCTACACCTTC	CASSLLNRGGGYTF
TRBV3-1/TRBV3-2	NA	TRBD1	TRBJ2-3	TGTGCCAGCTCCTTAGGGGGCGACCATAGCACAGATACGCAGTATTTT	CASSLGGDHSTDTQYF
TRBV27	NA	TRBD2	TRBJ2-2	TGTGCCAGCAGTTTAGTGGGGCTAGCGGGGGCCAACACCGGGGAGCTGTTTTTT	CASSLVGLAGANTGELFF
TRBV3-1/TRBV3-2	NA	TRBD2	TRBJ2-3	TGTGCCAGCAGCCAAGACTGGTGGCGGCCTGGACTAGCGGGGGTGGATACGCAGTATTTT	CASSQDWWRPGLAGVDTQYF
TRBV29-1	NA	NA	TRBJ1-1	TGCAGCTCTCAGTGGGGAGGCACTGAAGCTTTCTTT	CSSQWGGTEAFF
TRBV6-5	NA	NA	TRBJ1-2	TGTGCCAGCTTGGACAGTCCCTATGGCTACACCTTC	CASLDSPYGYTF
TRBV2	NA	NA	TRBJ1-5	TGTGCCAGCAGTGGAGGGAATGGGCAGCCCCAGCATTTT	CASSGGNGQPQHF
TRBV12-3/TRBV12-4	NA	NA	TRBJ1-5	TGTGCCAGCAGTTCGAGTCAAGCCCAGCATTTT	CASSSSQAQHF
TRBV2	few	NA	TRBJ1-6	TGTGCCAGCAGCCCCCCAGGAGGCTATAATTCACCCCTCCACTTT	CASSPPGGYNSPLHF
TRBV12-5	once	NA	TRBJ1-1	TGTGCTAGTGGTCTGGGAGCGGGTGAAGCTTTCTTT	CASGLGAGEAFF
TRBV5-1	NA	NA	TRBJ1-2	TGCGCCAGCTCGGAGACAGGCCCCTCAAATGGCTACACCTTC	CASSETGPSNGYTF
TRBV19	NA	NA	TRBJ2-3	TGTGCCAGTAGTATAGCTACGGGGGAGCTAACAGATACGCAGTATTTT	CASSIATGELTDTQYF
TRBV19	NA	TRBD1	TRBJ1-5	TGTGCCAGTAGTATAGATCGGAGGGGGCCTCAGCCCCAGCATTTT	CASSIDRRGPQPQHF
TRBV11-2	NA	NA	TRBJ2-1	TGTGCCAGCAGCTGGACGAGGGATGAGCAGTTCTTC	CASSWTRDEQFF
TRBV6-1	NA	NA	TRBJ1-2	TGTGCCAGCAGTGAATTAGTAAAAGGGGGTTATGGCTACACCTTC	CASSELVKGGYGYTF
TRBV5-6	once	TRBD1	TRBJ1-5	TGTGCCAGCAGCTTTGGGACAGGGGCCAATCAGCCCCAGCATTTT	CASSFGTGANQPQHF
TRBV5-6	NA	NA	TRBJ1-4	TGTGCCAGCAGCTCGACTTCACACTCGCGGGGTGAAAAACTGTTTTTT	CASSSTSHSRGEKLFF
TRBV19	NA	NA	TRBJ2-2	TGTGCCAGTAGTAGCCAGGGGGGCACCGGGGAGCTGTTTTTT	CASSSQGGTGELFF
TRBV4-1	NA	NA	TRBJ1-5	TGCGCCAGCAGCCAAGGGGGGGGAACCTATAGCAATCAGCCCCAGCATTTT	CASSQGGGTYSNQPQHF
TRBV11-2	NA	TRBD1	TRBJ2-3	TGTGCCAGCAGCTTAGGACAGGGTCTCGCAGATACGCAGTATTTT	CASSLGQGLADTQYF
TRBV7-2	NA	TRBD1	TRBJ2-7	TGTGCCAGCAGCTCCCCGACAGGGGGCCACGAGCAGTACTTC	CASSSPTGGHEQYF
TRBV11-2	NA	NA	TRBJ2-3	TGTGCCAGCAGCTTATCAGGGTCTGATACGCAGTATTTT	CASSLSGSDTQYF
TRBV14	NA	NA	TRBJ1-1	TGTGCCAGCAGCCAAGGAGGGTACACTGAAGCTTTCTTT	CASSQGGYTEAFF
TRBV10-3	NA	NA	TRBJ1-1	TGTGCCATCAGTCCCCGGGGGACGAACACTGAAGCTTTCTTT	CAISPRGTNTEAFF
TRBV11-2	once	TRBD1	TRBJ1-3	TGTGCCAGCAGCACCCCCGGGACAGGGAGAAACACCATATATTTT	CASSTPGTGRNTIYF
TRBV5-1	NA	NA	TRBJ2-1	TGCGCCAGCAGCTTGACAGCGGGTGCAAACAATGAGCAGTTCTTC	CASSLTAGANNEQFF
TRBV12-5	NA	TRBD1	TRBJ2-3	TGTGCTAGTGGTCCGACAGGGTTAGATACGCAGTATTTT	CASGPTGLDTQYF
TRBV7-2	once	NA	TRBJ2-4	TGTGCCAGCATCCCCCCAGGGCTAGGCAAAAACATTCAGTACTTC	CASIPPGLGKNIQYF
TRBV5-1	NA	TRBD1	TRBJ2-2	TGCGCCAGCAGCTTGCTGGGACAGGGGAACACCGGGGAGCTGTTTTTT	CASSLLGQGNTGELFF